Listed below are T cell receptor beta chains from one sample, sequenced in a study of molecular identifiers for immune sequencing clone quantification. TCRdb ran MiXCR on the PCR reads and lists one entry per CDR3 protein. The data contain hundreds of thousands of distinct CDR3 sequences, about 25% of them singletons. The sequencing input was naive CD8+ T cells from blood, with Jurkat cell RNA spiked in. The receptors shown here come from a human donor in good health. Some libraries in this study had Jurkat cell RNA spiked in. Each CDR3 is given with its conserved first and last residue. The order of the fields is D gene, J gene, clone size, V gene, CDR3 protein, CDR3 DNA. D genes are given only for firm matches. Clone size is shown for a subset of rows, as once, few, many or a class of expanded clone.

d_call: -; j_call: TRBJ2-7; clone_size: few; v_call: TRBV3-1; cdr3_aa: CASSQDLAPLRDEQYF; cdr3_nt: TGTGCCAGCAGCCAAGATCTGGCGCCCCTGCGGGACGAGCAGTACTTC
d_call: -; j_call: TRBJ2-5; clone_size: few; v_call: TRBV11-2; cdr3_aa: CASSLSLDQETQYF; cdr3_nt: TGTGCCAGCAGCTTATCTCTTGATCAAGAGACCCAGTACTTC
d_call: TRBD1; j_call: TRBJ2-1; clone_size: -; v_call: TRBV4-1; cdr3_aa: CASSQDRGGIYNEQFF; cdr3_nt: TGCGCCAGCAGCCAAGATAGAGGGGGCATCTACAATGAGCAGTTCTTC
d_call: -; j_call: TRBJ1-5; clone_size: -; v_call: TRBV25-1; cdr3_aa: CASSGPGVNPPPHF; cdr3_nt: TGTGCCAGCAGTGGGCCCGGGGTCAATCCGCCCCCGCATTTT
d_call: TRBD1; j_call: TRBJ1-5; clone_size: many; v_call: TRBV19; cdr3_aa: CASSPGQGNNQPQHF; cdr3_nt: TGTGCCAGTAGTCCGGGACAGGGCAACAATCAGCCCCAGCATTTT
d_call: TRBD1; j_call: TRBJ2-7; clone_size: many; v_call: TRBV29-1; cdr3_aa: CSVVLWSSTGTGAYYEQYF; cdr3_nt: TGCAGCGTTGTGTTATGGTCATCGACAGGGACAGGGGCCTATTACGAGCAGTACTTC
d_call: -; j_call: TRBJ1-2; clone_size: few; v_call: TRBV25-1; cdr3_aa: CASSEIGDNYYGYTF; cdr3_nt: TGTGCCAGCAGTGAAATAGGTGACAATTACTATGGCTACACCTTC
d_call: TRBD1; j_call: TRBJ2-5; clone_size: -; v_call: TRBV6-6; cdr3_aa: CASTLTGAQETQYF; cdr3_nt: TGTGCCAGCACCTTGACAGGGGCACAAGAGACCCAGTACTTC
d_call: TRBD2; j_call: TRBJ2-7; clone_size: -; v_call: TRBV11-2; cdr3_aa: CASSLYPASGGDEQYF; cdr3_nt: TGTGCCAGCAGCTTATACCCCGCTAGCGGGGGGGACGAGCAGTACTTC
d_call: TRBD2; j_call: TRBJ2-1; clone_size: -; v_call: TRBV29-1; cdr3_aa: CSVEGLAGGAYNEQFF; cdr3_nt: TGCAGCGTTGAAGGGTTAGCGGGAGGGGCCTACAATGAGCAGTTCTTC
d_call: -; j_call: TRBJ1-2; clone_size: few; v_call: TRBV7-9; cdr3_aa: CASSLGTVMDYGYTF; cdr3_nt: TGTGCCAGCAGCTTGGGAACAGTAATGGACTATGGCTACACCTTC
d_call: -; j_call: TRBJ2-1; clone_size: many; v_call: TRBV24-1; cdr3_aa: CATSDSRVGANEQFF; cdr3_nt: TGTGCCACCAGTGATTCTAGGGTTGGGGCCAATGAGCAGTTCTTC
d_call: -; j_call: TRBJ2-7; clone_size: few; v_call: TRBV12-3/TRBV12-4; cdr3_aa: CASSPAVSTYEQYF; cdr3_nt: TGTGCCAGCAGTCCCGCTGTTTCAACCTACGAGCAGTACTTC
d_call: -; j_call: TRBJ2-2; clone_size: many; v_call: TRBV29-1; cdr3_aa: CSVETTGELFF; cdr3_nt: TGCAGCGTTGAGACCACCGGGGAGCTGTTTTTT
d_call: -; j_call: TRBJ2-6; clone_size: few; v_call: TRBV6-6; cdr3_aa: CASSYRVSNSGANVLTF; cdr3_nt: TGTGCCAGCAGTTACAGGGTCAGTAACTCTGGGGCCAACGTCCTGACTTTC
d_call: TRBD1; j_call: TRBJ2-3; clone_size: few; v_call: TRBV11-1; cdr3_aa: CASSFQDRGTDTQYF; cdr3_nt: TGTGCCAGCAGCTTCCAGGACAGGGGGACAGATACGCAGTATTTT
d_call: -; j_call: TRBJ2-5; clone_size: few; v_call: TRBV5-1; cdr3_aa: CASSSDSRKTQYF; cdr3_nt: TGCGCCAGCAGCTCCGACTCTCGAAAGACCCAGTACTTC
d_call: -; j_call: TRBJ2-1; clone_size: -; v_call: TRBV28; cdr3_aa: CASSFRMSSYNEQFF; cdr3_nt: TGTGCCAGCAGTTTCCGAATGAGCTCCTACAATGAGCAGTTCTTC
d_call: -; j_call: TRBJ2-7; clone_size: many; v_call: TRBV6-5; cdr3_aa: CASSYSGTGTYEQYF; cdr3_nt: TGTGCCAGCAGTTACTCGGGCACGGGGACCTACGAGCAGTACTTC
d_call: -; j_call: TRBJ2-6; clone_size: many; v_call: TRBV4-1; cdr3_aa: CASSQEDPQVSGANVLTF; cdr3_nt: TGCGCCAGCAGCCAAGAGGACCCGCAAGTCTCTGGGGCCAACGTCCTGACTTTC
d_call: -; j_call: TRBJ1-2; clone_size: many; v_call: TRBV7-9; cdr3_aa: CASSLSQDYGYTF; cdr3_nt: TGTGCCAGCAGCTTATCCCAGGACTATGGCTACACCTTC
d_call: TRBD2; j_call: TRBJ2-7; clone_size: -; v_call: TRBV19; cdr3_aa: CVSSTSLARRYEQYF; cdr3_nt: TGTGTCAGTAGTACCTCACTAGCGCGAAGATACGAGCAGTACTTC
d_call: TRBD1; j_call: TRBJ2-7; clone_size: few; v_call: TRBV27; cdr3_aa: CASSLSGRGREQYF; cdr3_nt: TGTGCCAGCAGTTTATCTGGCAGGGGGCGTGAGCAGTACTTC
d_call: -; j_call: TRBJ2-5; clone_size: -; v_call: TRBV3-1; cdr3_aa: CASSQVSGGETQYF; cdr3_nt: TGTGCCAGCAGCCAAGTAAGCGGCGGGGAGACCCAGTACTTC
d_call: -; j_call: TRBJ2-3; clone_size: many; v_call: TRBV12-3/TRBV12-4; cdr3_aa: CASGGLRTDTQYF; cdr3_nt: TGTGCCAGCGGGGGCCTCCGCACAGATACGCAGTATTTT
d_call: TRBD2; j_call: TRBJ2-3; clone_size: many; v_call: TRBV30; cdr3_aa: CAWSGTSPDTQYF; cdr3_nt: TGTGCCTGGAGTGGGACTAGTCCAGATACGCAGTATTTT
d_call: -; j_call: TRBJ1-1; clone_size: -; v_call: TRBV11-2; cdr3_aa: CASSSPVQNTEAFF; cdr3_nt: TGTGCCAGCAGCTCCCCAGTACAGAACACTGAAGCTTTCTTT
d_call: TRBD1; j_call: TRBJ1-4; clone_size: few; v_call: TRBV4-3; cdr3_aa: CASSLRDSNEKLFF; cdr3_nt: TGCGCCAGCAGCCTCCGGGACAGTAATGAAAAACTGTTTTTT
d_call: -; j_call: TRBJ1-1; clone_size: -; v_call: TRBV6-5; cdr3_aa: CASSYLADVNTEAFF; cdr3_nt: TGTGCCAGCAGTTACCTAGCGGACGTGAACACTGAAGCTTTCTTT
d_call: -; j_call: TRBJ1-2; clone_size: -; v_call: TRBV7-8; cdr3_aa: CASSLAAGATPIANYGYTF; cdr3_nt: TGTGCCAGCAGCTTAGCGGCGGGGGCTACCCCTATCGCTAACTATGGCTACACCTTC
d_call: -; j_call: TRBJ2-7; clone_size: many; v_call: TRBV5-4; cdr3_aa: CASSLGVSDPREQYF; cdr3_nt: TGTGCCAGCAGCTTGGGGGTATCCGATCCTCGCGAGCAGTACTTC
d_call: TRBD2; j_call: TRBJ2-7; clone_size: many; v_call: TRBV5-1; cdr3_aa: CASREGSSYEQYF; cdr3_nt: TGTGCCAGCAGGGAGGGAAGCTCCTACGAGCAGTACTTC
d_call: TRBD2; j_call: TRBJ2-1; clone_size: few; v_call: TRBV7-9; cdr3_aa: CASSSSLLAGAYNEQFF; cdr3_nt: TGTGCCAGCAGCTCTTCCCTCCTAGCGGGGGCGTACAATGAGCAGTTCTTC
d_call: -; j_call: TRBJ1-2; clone_size: -; v_call: TRBV28; cdr3_aa: CASGLLVPSSTNYGYTF; cdr3_nt: TGTGCCAGCGGTTTATTAGTCCCATCCAGCACTAACTATGGCTACACCTTC
d_call: TRBD1; j_call: TRBJ1-2; clone_size: -; v_call: TRBV6-5; cdr3_aa: CASIGQGNNYCYTF; cdr3_nt: TGTGCCAGCATCGGACAGGGAAACAACTATTGCTACACCTTC
d_call: -; j_call: TRBJ1-1; clone_size: -; v_call: TRBV19; cdr3_aa: CASSPPGVENTEAFF; cdr3_nt: TGTGCCAGTAGTCCCCCTGGGGTGGAGAACACTGAAGCTTTCTTT
d_call: -; j_call: TRBJ1-1; clone_size: -; v_call: TRBV5-4; cdr3_aa: CASSLDKGPAFTEAFF; cdr3_nt: TGTGCCAGCAGCTTGGACAAGGGGCCTGCCTTCACTGAAGCTTTCTTT
d_call: -; j_call: TRBJ2-7; clone_size: many; v_call: TRBV6-6; cdr3_aa: CASSYDFDSSYEQYF; cdr3_nt: TGTGCCAGCAGTTACGATTTTGACAGCTCCTACGAGCAGTACTTC
d_call: -; j_call: TRBJ2-7; clone_size: few; v_call: TRBV12-2; cdr3_aa: CASRSTVYEQYF; cdr3_nt: TGTGCAAGTCGCTCGACAGTTTACGAGCAGTACTTC
d_call: -; j_call: TRBJ2-7; clone_size: many; v_call: TRBV7-9; cdr3_aa: CASSSPVAAAYEQYF; cdr3_nt: TGTGCCAGCAGCTCCCCCGTTGCCGCGGCCTACGAGCAGTACTTC
d_call: -; j_call: TRBJ1-1; clone_size: -; v_call: TRBV3-1; cdr3_aa: CASSALQSEVFNTEAFF; cdr3_nt: TGTGCCAGCAGCGCCCTGCAGAGCGAAGTTTTTAACACTGAAGCTTTCTTT
d_call: -; j_call: TRBJ1-4; clone_size: -; v_call: TRBV10-2; cdr3_aa: CASRGREREKLFF; cdr3_nt: TGCGCCAGCAGAGGCAGGGAGAGAGAAAAACTGTTTTTT
d_call: -; j_call: TRBJ2-4; clone_size: few; v_call: TRBV7-9; cdr3_aa: CASSLGGSVMMNIQYF; cdr3_nt: TGTGCCAGCAGCTTAGGGGGGAGTGTGATGATGAACATTCAGTACTTC
d_call: -; j_call: TRBJ2-3; clone_size: -; v_call: TRBV19; cdr3_aa: CASSIGGGIDTQYF; cdr3_nt: TGTGCCAGTAGTATTGGAGGGGGCATAGATACGCAGTATTTT
d_call: -; j_call: TRBJ1-1; clone_size: many; v_call: TRBV20-1; cdr3_aa: CSAREHRANTEAFF; cdr3_nt: TGCAGTGCTAGAGAGCACAGGGCGAACACTGAAGCTTTCTTT